The 8 T cell receptor beta chains below were found in one sample sequenced in a study of T cell repertoires in cytomegalovirus infection. TCRdb passed the reads through MiXCR, listing each CDR3 protein once. This repertoire shows approximately 500,000 distinct CDR3 sequences, more than 15% found once; its top ten account for roughly a quarter. The sample consisted of CD8+ T cells from PBMCs. The receptors originated from a human donor in good health (CMV status not recorded). Some clones in this sample may be carry-over from other donors' samples.

This clonotype appeared many times. The chain joins TRBV5-6 to TRBJ2-7; D is unresolved. Trimming left V 2 bases short and J 0 bases short, with 9 bases between. Germline V gene sequence: CDR1 SGHDT, CDR2 YYEEEE. This CDR3 has 14 residues. This chain's CDR3 is CASSFAHSSYEQYF. The CDR3 DNA sequence: TGTGCCAGCAGCTTCGCACACAGCTCCTACGAGCAGTACTTC.

V usage is TRBV29-1 and J usage is TRBJ2-1; D unclear. CDR3 size: 12 residues. The V end was cut by 0 bases, the J end by 8 bases, with 8 bases between. CDR1 and CDR2 (germline): SQVTM, ANQGSEA. In DNA form, the CDR3 reads TGCAGCGTTGAAGATGCCGGCTATGAGCAGTTCTTC. Encoded protein: CSVEDAGYEQFF.

The genes are TRBV6-6 and TRBJ2-3; unclear D gene. This CDR3 has 14 residues. Germline V gene sequence: CDR1 MNHNY, CDR2 SVGAGI (reference sequence). The V end lost 0 bases, the J end lost 2 bases, and 6 bases lay between the germline ends. The CDR3 reads CASSYSSYTDTQYF. The CDR3 DNA reads TGTGCCAGCAGTTACTCGAGCTACACAGATACGCAGTATTTT.

As regards this clonotype: It may be a read error: a sequence one base away is much more abundant. The chain combines TRBV2 with TRBJ2-2; 7 nucleotides match TRBD1. Per the germline V gene, CDR1 is SNHLY and CDR2 is FYNNEI. The CDR3 runs to 15 residues. CDR3 sequence: CASMRTGENTGEPFF. The CDR3 DNA sequence: TGTGCCAGCATGCGGACAGGCGAGAACACCGGGGAGCCGTTTTTT.

The chain uses TRBV2 and TRBJ1-1; 8 bases align to TRBD1. The CDR3 covers 13 residues. The germline V gene has CDR1 SNHLY and CDR2 FYNNEI. The junction had 8 bases not matched to a gene; V was cut back by 8 bases and J by 6 bases. CDR3 protein: CASVITGGSEAFF. The CDR3, as DNA: TGTGCCAGCGTAATCACAGGGGGTTCTGAAGCTTTCTTT.

This clonotype was counted a few times. The chain couples TRBV7-9 to TRBJ1-1; TRBD1 is a possible D gene (5 bases). The V gene lost 0 bases and the J gene lost 1 base, with 15 bases spanning the gap. The CDR3 runs to 17 residues. CDR1 SEHNR and CDR2 FQNEAQ come from the germline V gene (reference sequence). CDR3 in DNA: TGTGCCAGCAGCTTAGCGGTGGGGCCGGTAAGGAACACTGAAGCTTTCTTT. This translates into CASSLAVGPVRNTEAFF. The complete variable domain, with remaining parts taken from reference TRBV7-9 and TRBJ1-1, reads DTGVSQNPRHKITKRGQNVTFRCDPISEHNRLYWYRQTLGQGPEFLTYFQNEAQLEKSRLLSDRFSAERPKGSFSTLEIQRTEQGDSAMYLCASSLAVGPVRNTEAFFGQGTRLTVV.

This clonotype was found a few times. This chain uses TRBV27 with TRBJ1-5, with D hard to call. Germline V gene data show CDR1 as MNHEY and CDR2 as SMNVEV (reference sequence). Deletions cut 5 bases from V and 5 bases from J, with 7 bases between. The CDR3 sequence is 12 residues long. The CDR3 loop reads CASSPPYQPQHF. The CDR3 DNA is TGTGCCAGCAGTCCACCCTATCAGCCCCAGCATTTT.

This clonotype was seen a few times. J is TRBJ2-1 and V is TRBV6-4; D may be TRBD2 (5 bases). Trimming left V 0 bases short and J 5 bases short, with 5 bases between. CDR1 is MRHNA and CDR2 is SNTAGT in the germline V gene. The length of the CDR3 is 13 residues. The CDR3, as DNA: TGTGCCAGCAGTGACTCCGGGAACAATGAGCAGTTCTTC. Protein: CASSDSGNNEQFF.